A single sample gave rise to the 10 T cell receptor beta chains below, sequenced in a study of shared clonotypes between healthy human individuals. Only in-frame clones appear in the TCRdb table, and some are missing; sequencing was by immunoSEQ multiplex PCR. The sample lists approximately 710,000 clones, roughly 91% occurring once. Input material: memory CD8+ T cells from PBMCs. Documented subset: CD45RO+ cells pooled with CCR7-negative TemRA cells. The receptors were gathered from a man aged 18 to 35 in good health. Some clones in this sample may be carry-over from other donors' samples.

The CDR3 here is CASSWVEGAIDEQFF. DNA for the CDR3: TGTGCCAGCAGCTGGGTGGAGGGAGCAATCGATGAGCAGTTCTTC. The chain links TRBV7-9 to TRBJ2-1, with a tentative D call TRBD2 (6 bases). Trimming took off 4 bases at V and 8 bases at J, with 18 bases between the two ends. There are 15 residues in the CDR3. CDR1 SEHNR and CDR2 FQNEAQ come from the germline V gene (reference sequence).

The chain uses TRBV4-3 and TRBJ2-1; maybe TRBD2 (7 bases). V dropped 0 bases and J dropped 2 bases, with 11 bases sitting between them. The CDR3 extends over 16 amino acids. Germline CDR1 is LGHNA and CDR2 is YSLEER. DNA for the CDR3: TGCGCCAGCAGCCAAGATCCCGGGGGGCCCTACAATGAGCAGTTCTTC. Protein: CASSQDPGGPYNEQFF.

The CDR3 loop is CASSHVTSGQETQYF. Here the CDR3 DNA reads TGTGCCAGCAGCCACGTTACTAGCGGCCAAGAGACCCAGTACTTC. This sequence joins TRBV7-9 and TRBJ2-5, with 8 nucleotides matching TRBD2. The V segment lost 5 bases and the J segment 1 base; nucleotides outside the gene matches: 6. CDR3 size: 15 residues. Germline V CDR1 and CDR2: SEHNR, FQNEAQ (reference sequence). The whole variable domain, filled in from reference TRBV7-9 and TRBJ2-5, reads DTGVSQNPRHKITKRGQNVTFRCDPISEHNRLYWYRQTLGQGPEFLTYFQNEAQLEKSRLLSDRFSAERPKGSFSTLEIQRTEQGDSAMYLCASSHVTSGQETQYFGPGTRLLVL.

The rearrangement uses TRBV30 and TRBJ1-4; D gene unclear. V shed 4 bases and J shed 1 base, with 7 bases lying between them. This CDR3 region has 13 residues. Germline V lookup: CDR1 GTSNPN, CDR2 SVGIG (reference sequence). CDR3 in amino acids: CAWTRGTNEKLFF. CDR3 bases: TGTGCCTGGACCAGAGGAACTAATGAAAAACTGTTTTTT.

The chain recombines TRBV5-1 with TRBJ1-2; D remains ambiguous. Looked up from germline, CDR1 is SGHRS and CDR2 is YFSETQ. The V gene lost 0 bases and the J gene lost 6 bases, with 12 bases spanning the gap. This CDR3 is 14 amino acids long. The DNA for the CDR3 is TGCGCCAGCAGCTTGGACTCCGGTAGCGATGGCTACACCTTC. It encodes CASSLDSGSDGYTF.

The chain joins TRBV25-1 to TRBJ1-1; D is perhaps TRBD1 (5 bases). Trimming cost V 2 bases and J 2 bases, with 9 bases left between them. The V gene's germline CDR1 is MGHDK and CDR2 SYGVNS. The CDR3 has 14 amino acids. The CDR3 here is CASSEMGVNTEAFF. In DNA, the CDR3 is TGTGCCAGCAGTGAAATGGGGGTTAACACTGAAGCTTTCTTT.

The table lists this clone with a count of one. This chain's CDR3 is CASGFLRTGVMNTEAFF. The CDR3 bases are TGTGCTAGTGGTTTTCTCCGGACAGGGGTAATGAACACTGAAGCTTTCTTT. The chain links TRBV12-5 to TRBJ1-1; 9 nucleotides align to TRBD1. Unmatched junction bases numbered 8, after V lost 3 bases and J lost 0 bases. The CDR3 is 17 amino acids. The germline gives CDR1 LGHNT, CDR2 FRNRAP.

This chain's CDR3 is CASSSYPGTGANVLTF. The CDR3 DNA reads TGTGCCAGCAGCTCATACCCAGGGACAGGGGCCAACGTCCTGACTTTC. V is TRBV7-6 and J is TRBJ2-6; a possible D gene is TRBD1 (6 bases). The CDR3 totals 16 residues. V lost 4 bases and J 4 bases, leaving 14 bases between the germline ends. The V gene's germline CDR1 is SGHVS and CDR2 FNYEAQ.

The CDR3 nucleotides are TGCGCCAGCAGCCAGGGTCTAGCGCTCAAAGAGACCCAGTACTTC. Protein sequence: CASSQGLALKETQYF. The chain uses TRBV4-3 and TRBJ2-5; D might be TRBD2 (6 bases). Germline V gives CDR1 LGHNA, CDR2 YSLEER. This CDR3 is 15 amino acids long. Trimming shortened V by 3 bases and J by 3 bases, and 14 bases separated the two germline ends.

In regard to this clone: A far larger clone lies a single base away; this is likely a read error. CDR3: CASTMDGGDAEAFF. CDR3 bases: TGTGCCAGCACCATGGACGGAGGAGACGCTGAAGCTTTCTTT. The V and J genes are TRBV28 and TRBJ1-1; D is unclear. This CDR3 contains 14 residues. Germline CDR1 and CDR2: MDHEN and SYDVKM. Trimming removed 7 bases from V and 6 bases from J, with 18 bases in between.